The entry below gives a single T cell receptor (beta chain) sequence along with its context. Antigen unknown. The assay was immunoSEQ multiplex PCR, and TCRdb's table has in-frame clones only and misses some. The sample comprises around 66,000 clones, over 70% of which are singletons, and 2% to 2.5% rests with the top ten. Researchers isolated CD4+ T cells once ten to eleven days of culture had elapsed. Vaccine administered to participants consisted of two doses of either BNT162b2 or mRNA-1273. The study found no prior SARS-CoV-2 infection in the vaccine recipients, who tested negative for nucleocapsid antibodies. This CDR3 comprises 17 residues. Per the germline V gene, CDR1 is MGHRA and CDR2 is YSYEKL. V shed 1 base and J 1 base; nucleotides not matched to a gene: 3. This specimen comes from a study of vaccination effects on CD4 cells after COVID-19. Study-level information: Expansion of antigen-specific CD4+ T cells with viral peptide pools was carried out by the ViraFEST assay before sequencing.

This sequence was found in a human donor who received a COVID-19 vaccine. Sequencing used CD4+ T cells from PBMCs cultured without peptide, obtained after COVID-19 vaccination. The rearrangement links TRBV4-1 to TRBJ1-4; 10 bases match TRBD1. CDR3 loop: CASSQGDRGRTNEKLFF. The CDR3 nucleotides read TGCGCCAGCAGCCAAGGGGACAGGGGACGAACTAATGAAAAACTGTTTTTT.